In its sample, the clone carrying this T cell receptor beta chain was seen many times. These data come from a study of identical twins. Trimming at V came to 2 bases and at J to 8 bases, leaving 8 bases not matched to a gene. The CDR3 extends over 16 amino acids. CDR1 is ENHRY and CDR2 is SYGVKD in the germline V gene. The cDNA had a unique molecular identifier and a template-switch universal primer site. TCRdb analysed the 5' RACE reads with MiXCR anew, one entry per CDR3 protein. The table shows 570,000 or so distinct CDR3 sequences, with more than 9% occurring only once. A further study also used this sample, focusing on yellow fever vaccine responses in identical twins.

Sequenced input: PBMCs. The chain has TRBV10-3 and TRBJ2-1, with 11 bases aligning to TRBD2. The TCR comes from a young woman in good health. CDR3 bases: TGTGCCATCAGTGAGGCCGGGACTAGCGGTTGGGATGAGCAGTTCTTC. This codes for CAISEAGTSGWDEQFF.